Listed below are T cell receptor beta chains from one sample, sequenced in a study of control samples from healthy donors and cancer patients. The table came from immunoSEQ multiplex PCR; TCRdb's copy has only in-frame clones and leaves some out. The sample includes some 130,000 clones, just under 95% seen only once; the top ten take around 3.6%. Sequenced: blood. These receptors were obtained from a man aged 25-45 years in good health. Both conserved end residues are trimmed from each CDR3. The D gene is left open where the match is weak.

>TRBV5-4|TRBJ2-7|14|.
ASSLVGGGISYEQY
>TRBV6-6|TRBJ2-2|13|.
ASSYLQGITGELF
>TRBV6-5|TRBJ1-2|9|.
ASSSGNGYT
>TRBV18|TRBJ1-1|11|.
ASSPGGDTEAF
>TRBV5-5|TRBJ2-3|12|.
ASSLEVGTDTQY
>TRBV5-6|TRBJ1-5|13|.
ASSLGQYSNQPQH
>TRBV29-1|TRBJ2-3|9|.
SATRGDTQY
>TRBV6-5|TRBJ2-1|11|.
ASSPTGRGEQF
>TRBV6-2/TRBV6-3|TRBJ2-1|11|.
ASSQSSYNEQF
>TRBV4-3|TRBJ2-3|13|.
ASSQGARNTDTQY
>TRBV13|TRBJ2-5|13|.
ASSLGQATQETQY
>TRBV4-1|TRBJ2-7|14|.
ASSQQLAPSSYEQY
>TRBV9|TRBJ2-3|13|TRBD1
ASTPGQGFSDTQY
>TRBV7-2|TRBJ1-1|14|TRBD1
ASREPGGGPNTEAF
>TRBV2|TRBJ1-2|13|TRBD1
ASSDGTGGPYGYT
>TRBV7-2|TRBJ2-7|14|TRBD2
ASSSRPSGGAYEQY
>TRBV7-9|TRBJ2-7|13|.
ASSPSGGRRYEQY
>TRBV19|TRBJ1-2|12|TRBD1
ASSGQGNKDDYT
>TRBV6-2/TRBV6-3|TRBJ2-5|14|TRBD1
ASSYSTGTGGRTQY
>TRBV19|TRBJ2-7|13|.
ASSSDGKSSYEQY
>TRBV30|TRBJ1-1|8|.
ASGLTEAF
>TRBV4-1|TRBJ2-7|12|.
ASSHPLRGREQY
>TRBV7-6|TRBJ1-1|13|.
ASSLANEGNTEAF
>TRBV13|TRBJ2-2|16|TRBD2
ASSLEGLAGEHGGELF
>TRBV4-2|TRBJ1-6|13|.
ASSPHSSYNSPLH
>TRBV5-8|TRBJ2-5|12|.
ASSSVGTGGTQY
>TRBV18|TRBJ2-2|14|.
ASSPRGRSYPGELF
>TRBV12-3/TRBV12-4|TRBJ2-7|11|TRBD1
ASRSGTDYEQY
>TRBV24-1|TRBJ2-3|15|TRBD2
ATSDLGSGGAGDTQY
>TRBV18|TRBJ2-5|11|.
ASSPGTRETQY
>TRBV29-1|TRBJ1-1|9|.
SVEVQAYAF
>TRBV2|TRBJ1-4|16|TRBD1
ASSGPRDRGSWEEKLF
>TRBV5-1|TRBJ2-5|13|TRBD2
ASSIGTITQETQY
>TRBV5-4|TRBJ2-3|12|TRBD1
ASSLGQGSDTQY
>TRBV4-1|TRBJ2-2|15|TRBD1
ASSPRVEDRGFRELF
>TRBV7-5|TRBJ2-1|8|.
VRRESEQF
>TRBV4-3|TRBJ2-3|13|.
ASSQEWARADTQY
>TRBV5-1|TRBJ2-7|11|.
ASSLGFPYEQY
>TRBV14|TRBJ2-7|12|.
ASSQGGLDYEQY
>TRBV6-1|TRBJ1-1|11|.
ASSEATFTEAF
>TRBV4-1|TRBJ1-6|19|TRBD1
ASSQDITYLDRGQSNSPLH
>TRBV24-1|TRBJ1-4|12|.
ATSNGTPDEKLF